This TCR beta chain was documented in a study of blood T cell repertoires in COVID-19 (dated by TCRdb to the early 2020s). For the study in its entirety: The collaborator samples originated in the United States, Italy and Spain and spanned the acute and convalescent phases of COVID-19. The samples were drawn from the first 160 participants of the ongoing ImmuneRACE study and from some 1,300 subjects provided by 6 global collaborators. The repertoires were released in a freely available public database meant as a resource for research on the immune response to SARS-CoV-2. Subjects who had been exposed to COVID-19, were actively infected with it, or had recovered from it provided the deeply sampled blood TCRbeta repertoires that made up the dataset. Nearly every sample came with metadata listing a de-identified subject ID, COVID-19 status, age in years and sex. Where available, HLA class I and class II types were taken from metadata supplied by the sample provider and were not determined by assay-based typing. The prospective study material was composed of cDNA or gDNA derived from T cells, B-cell-depleted T cells, or PBMCs. Here is what the overall study found, with its caveats: The amount of clinical and demographic metadata varied by source and participant and was provided uncurated.

Each collaborating institution followed its own protocols to collect whole blood in K2EDTA tubes. For TCRbeta analysis, collaborators shipped samples as frozen whole blood, isolated PBMCs, or DNA extracted from either of those sample types. CDR1 SGHAT and CDR2 FQDESV were looked up in the germline V gene (reference sequence). Unmatched junction bases come to 7, with V trimmed by 3 bases and J by 4 bases. The CDR3 sequence holds 16 residues, the cysteine and phenylalanine included. Of the read, only the CDR3 DNA is kept; its 48 bases are in frame from base 1. Points on this clone: Its antigen is unknown. Within one base of it there is no much larger clone, and no base qualities were kept.

The immunoSEQ Assay, a bias-controlled multiplex PCR, was used to amplify TCRbeta CDR3 regions from genomic DNA. In the authors' own workflow: Nucleated cell counts per sample were estimated from amplification of reference gene primers within the assay. To quantify the absolute abundance of each unique TCRbeta CDR3 rearrangement, sequence reads were collapsed and filtered. For each sample, productive Simpson clonality was calculated as the square root of Simpson's diversity index across productive rearrangements. What TCRdb holds here is the immuneACCESS table cut down to in-frame rearrangements. Part of the clones is not present; checked against another copy, under half of the missing clones reflect an unresolved V gene, and the others are unexplained. That table is the source of V, J and clone size, and D and trimming were worked out from the DNA. The sample contains about 100,000 clones, approximately 83% of them found a single time. About 3.6% of the sample lies in the top ten.

Recombination connected TRBV11-1 to TRBJ1-1; 11 bases in the middle match TRBD1. Sequencing was done on a sample of peripheral blood. The TCR comes from a woman aged 80 or over with active or convalescent COVID-19. Here is the DNA: TGTGCCAGCAGCTTCGGACAGGGGGCGTGGGGCACTGAAGCTTTCTTT. It specifies CASSFGQGAWGTEAFF.